This T cell receptor beta chain was documented in a study of T cell repertoires in cytomegalovirus infection (dated by TCRdb to between 2018 and 2020). For the wider study: Donor HLA type was relevant to the analysis, as public TCR beta signatures indicated carriage of CMV infection together with the matching HLA type.

TCRdb lists the instrument as Illumina HiSeq 1500. TCRdb reran the public reads through fastp at Q25 and MiXCR, keeping productive beta chains. Rows are unified per CDR3 protein, each entry keeping the most common DNA and genes. The sample table records about 200,000 distinct CDR3 sequences; 8% to 10% of these occur just once. In total, the top ten clones hold about 4.6% of the sample. Worth noting for this clonotype: No cognate antigen has been identified for it. Base qualities are not at hand, and no much larger clone is one base apart.

The germline V gene supplies CDR1 MDHEN and CDR2 SYDVKM. The trim is 2 bases for V and 2 bases for J, with a gap of 7 bases between the germline ends. From the cysteine through the phenylalanine, the CDR3 covers 14 amino acids. Just the 42-base CDR3 DNA is kept, in frame starting at base 1. Broad study findings and their caveats: The ex vivo response was dominated by HLA-C-restricted CMV-specific TCR beta clonotypes, which also provided the single most frequent clonotype in two of eight donors. Cumulative frequency of public TCR beta family members discriminated carriers of CMV infection plus the relevant HLA type in this cohort and an independent 352-donor cohort.

The sample comprised PBMCs. The chain is assembled from TRBV28 and TRBJ1-3; there is no confident call for the D gene. The TCR originated in a human donor in good health (CMV status not recorded). Some clones in this sample may be carry-over from other donors' samples. The nucleotide sequence reads TGTGCCAGCAGTTTAACGGGGACTGGAAACACCATATATTTT. It codes for CASSLTGTGNTIYF.